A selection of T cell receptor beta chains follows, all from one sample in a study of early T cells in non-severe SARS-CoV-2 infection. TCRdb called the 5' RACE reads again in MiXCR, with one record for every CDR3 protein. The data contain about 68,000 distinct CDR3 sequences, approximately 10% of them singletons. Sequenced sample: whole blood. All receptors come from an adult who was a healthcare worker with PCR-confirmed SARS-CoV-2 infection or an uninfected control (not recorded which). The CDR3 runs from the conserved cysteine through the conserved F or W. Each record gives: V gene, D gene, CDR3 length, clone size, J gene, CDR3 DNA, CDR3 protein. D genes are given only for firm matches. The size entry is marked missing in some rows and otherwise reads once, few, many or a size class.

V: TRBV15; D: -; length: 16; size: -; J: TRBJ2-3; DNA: TGTGCCACCAGCAGAGGTCCCGGGGCCCGCACAGATACGCAGTATTTT; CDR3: CATSRGPGARTDTQYF
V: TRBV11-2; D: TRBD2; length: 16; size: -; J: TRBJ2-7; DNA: TGTGCCAGCAGCTTAGATTTGAGGCGGGGGACCTACGAGCAGTACTTC; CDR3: CASSLDLRRGTYEQYF
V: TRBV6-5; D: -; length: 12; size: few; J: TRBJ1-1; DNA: TGTGCCAGCGGGTTACAGGCCACTGAAGCTTTCTTT; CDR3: CASGLQATEAFF
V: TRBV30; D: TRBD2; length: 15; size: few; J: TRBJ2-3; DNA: TGTGCCTGGAAGCGGGAGGACCTAAGGACAGATACGCAGTATTTT; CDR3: CAWKREDLRTDTQYF
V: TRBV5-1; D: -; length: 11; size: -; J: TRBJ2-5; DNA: TGCGCCAGCGGCTTTAAAGAGACCCAGTACTTC; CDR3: CASGFKETQYF
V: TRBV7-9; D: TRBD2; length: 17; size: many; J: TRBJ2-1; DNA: TGTGCCAGCAGCTTCCCGACTAGCGGGGAGCTTTACAATGAGCAGTTCTTC; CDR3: CASSFPTSGELYNEQFF
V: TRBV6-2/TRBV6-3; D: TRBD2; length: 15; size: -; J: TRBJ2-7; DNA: TGTGCCAGCAGTTACAAGGGACTAGCGGCCTACGAGCAGTACTTC; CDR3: CASSYKGLAAYEQYF
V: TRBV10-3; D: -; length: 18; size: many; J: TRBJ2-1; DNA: TGTGCCATCAGTGACCGGGACGGAGGACGAGGAGACTACAATGAGCAGTTCTTC; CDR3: CAISDRDGGRGDYNEQFF
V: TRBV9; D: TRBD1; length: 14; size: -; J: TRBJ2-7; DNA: TGTGCCAGCAGTCCTAGGGACAGGGCACGCGAGCAGTACTTC; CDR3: CASSPRDRAREQYF
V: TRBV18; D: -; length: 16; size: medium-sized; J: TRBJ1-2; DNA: TGTGCCAGCTCACCGCGCAACAGCGAAGCTAACTATGGCTACACCTTC; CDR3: CASSPRNSEANYGYTF
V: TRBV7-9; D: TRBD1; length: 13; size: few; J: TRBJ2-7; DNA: TGTGCCAGCAGCCTGACAGGGATCTACGAGCAGTACTTC; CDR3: CASSLTGIYEQYF
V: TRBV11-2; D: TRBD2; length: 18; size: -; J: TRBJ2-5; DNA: TGTGCCAGCAGCTTAGGCATAGCGGGAGTATTGTTCCAAGAGACCCAGTACTTC; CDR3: CASSLGIAGVLFQETQYF
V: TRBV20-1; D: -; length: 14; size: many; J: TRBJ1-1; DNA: TGCAGTGCTAGAGAAGGGGGACGGGGCACTGAAGCTTTCTTT; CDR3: CSAREGGRGTEAFF
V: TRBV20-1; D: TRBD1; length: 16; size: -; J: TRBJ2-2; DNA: TGCAGTGCTAAAGATTGGGACAGATCGAACACCGGGGAGCTGTTTTTT; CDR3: CSAKDWDRSNTGELFF
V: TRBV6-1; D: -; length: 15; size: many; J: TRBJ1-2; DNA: TGTGCCAGCAGTGAGGCCCTACAGGGCGTCTATGGCTACACCTTC; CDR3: CASSEALQGVYGYTF
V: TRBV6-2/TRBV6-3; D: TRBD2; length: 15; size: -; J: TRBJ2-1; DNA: TGTGCCAGCTTTGGTCTAGCGGACTCCTACAATGAGCAGTTCTTC; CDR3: CASFGLADSYNEQFF
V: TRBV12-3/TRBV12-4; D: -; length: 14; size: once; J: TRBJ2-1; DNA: TGTGCCAGCAGTTTAAGGAGCTCCTACAATGAGCAGTTCTTC; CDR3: CASSLRSSYNEQFF
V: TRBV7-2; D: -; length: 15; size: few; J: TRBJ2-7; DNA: TGTGCCAGCAGCTGGGGCTCTAGCGTCGCCTACGAGCAGTACTTC; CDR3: CASSWGSSVAYEQYF
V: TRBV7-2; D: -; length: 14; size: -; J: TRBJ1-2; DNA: TGTGCCAGCAGCTTAACGTCCAGCGAAATTGGCTACACCTTC; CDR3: CASSLTSSEIGYTF
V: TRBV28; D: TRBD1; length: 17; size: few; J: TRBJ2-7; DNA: TGTGCCAGCAGTAACCCCCCCGAGGCAGGGGGCTATAACGAGCAGTACTTC; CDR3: CASSNPPEAGGYNEQYF
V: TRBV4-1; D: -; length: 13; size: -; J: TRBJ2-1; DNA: TGCGCCAGCAGCCAAGCCCCTTACAATGAGCAGTTCTTC; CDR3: CASSQAPYNEQFF
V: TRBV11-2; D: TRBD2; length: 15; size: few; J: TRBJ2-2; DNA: TGTGCCAGCAGCTCGGGAGGGCCGAGCACCGGGGAGCTGTTTTTT; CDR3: CASSSGGPSTGELFF
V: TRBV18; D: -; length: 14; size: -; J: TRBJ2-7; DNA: TGTGCCAGCTCACCACTTAGGGCCACCTACGAGCAGTACTTC; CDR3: CASSPLRATYEQYF
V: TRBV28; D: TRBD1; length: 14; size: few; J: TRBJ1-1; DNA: TGTGCCAGCAGGACCGGGACAGTGAACACTGAAGCTTTCTTT; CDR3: CASRTGTVNTEAFF
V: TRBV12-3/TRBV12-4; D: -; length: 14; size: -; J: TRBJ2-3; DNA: TGTGCCAGCACAACAGGAGGCCTTGAAGATACGCAGTATTTT; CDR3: CASTTGGLEDTQYF
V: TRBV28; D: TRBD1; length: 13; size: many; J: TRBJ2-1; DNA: TGTGCCAGCAGAAGGACAGGGTCCAATGAGCAGTTCTTC; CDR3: CASRRTGSNEQFF
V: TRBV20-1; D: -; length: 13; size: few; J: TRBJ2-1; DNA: TGCAGTGCTGTATCGGGACTCTACAATGAGCAGTTCTTC; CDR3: CSAVSGLYNEQFF
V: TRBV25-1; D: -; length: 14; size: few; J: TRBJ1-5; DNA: TGTGCCAGCAGTACGGAGGCGGAACATCAGCCCCAGCATTTT; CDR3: CASSTEAEHQPQHF
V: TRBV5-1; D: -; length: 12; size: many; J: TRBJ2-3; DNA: TGCGCCAGCAGCTTGGACGCGGATACGCAGTATTTT; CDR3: CASSLDADTQYF
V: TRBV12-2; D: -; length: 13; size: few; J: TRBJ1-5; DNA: TGTGCAGGTCGGGGGCGCCCCAATCAGCCCCAGCATTTT; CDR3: CAGRGRPNQPQHF
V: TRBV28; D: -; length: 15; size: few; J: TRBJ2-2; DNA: TGTGCCAGCAGTTTCGCCTATCAGAACACCGGGGAGCTGTTTTTT; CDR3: CASSFAYQNTGELFF
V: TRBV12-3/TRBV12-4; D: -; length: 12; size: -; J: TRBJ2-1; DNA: TGTGCCAGCAGTCCGGGGAAAAATGAGCAGTTCTTC; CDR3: CASSPGKNEQFF
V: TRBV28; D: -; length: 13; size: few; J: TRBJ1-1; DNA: TGTGCCAGCAGGGGAGCGGGGAACACTGAAGCTTTCTTT; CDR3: CASRGAGNTEAFF
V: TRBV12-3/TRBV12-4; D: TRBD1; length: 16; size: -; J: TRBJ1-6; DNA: TGTGCCAGCAGGCGGACAGGGGGAAAGAGTGGTTCACCCCTCCACTTT; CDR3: CASRRTGGKSGSPLHF